These T cell receptor beta chains were read from a single sample in a study of T cell responses to AZD1222 COVID-19 vaccine. TCRdb's table, derived via immunoSEQ multiplex PCR, lists solely in-frame clones and lacks some. This table has 120,000 or so clones, approximately 88% appearing once. The sample here was peripheral blood, taken on day 0 of AZD1222 vaccination. The receptor set was obtained from an adult in good health. Both conserved end residues are part of each CDR3. Each record gives: D gene, V gene, clone size, J gene, CDR3 protein, CDR3 DNA. The D gene is left open where the match is weak. Part of the rows lack a size; the others show once, few, many or a class for expanded clones.

D gene: TRBD1
V gene: TRBV12-3/TRBV12-4
clone size: .
J gene: TRBJ2-7
CDR3 protein: CASSLTGSYEQYF
CDR3 DNA: TGTGCCAGCAGTTTGACAGGGTCCTACGAGCAGTACTTC

D gene: .
V gene: TRBV18
clone size: few
J gene: TRBJ1-3
CDR3 protein: CASSPQGFGGNTIYF
CDR3 DNA: TGTGCCAGCTCACCCCAAGGATTTGGCGGAAACACCATATATTTT

D gene: TRBD1
V gene: TRBV7-2
clone size: .
J gene: TRBJ2-7
CDR3 protein: CASSFRTGDREQYF
CDR3 DNA: TGTGCCAGCAGCTTTAGGACAGGCGACCGCGAGCAGTACTTC

D gene: TRBD1
V gene: TRBV7-8
clone size: .
J gene: TRBJ2-7
CDR3 protein: CASSFRDRGHEQYF
CDR3 DNA: TGTGCCAGCAGTTTCCGGGACAGGGGGCACGAGCAGTACTTC

D gene: .
V gene: TRBV7-8
clone size: .
J gene: TRBJ1-1
CDR3 protein: CASSAAVGEGTEAFF
CDR3 DNA: TGTGCCAGCAGCGCAGCCGTCGGGGAGGGCACTGAAGCTTTCTTT

D gene: .
V gene: TRBV4-1
clone size: .
J gene: TRBJ1-5
CDR3 protein: CASSQEGTRNQPQHF
CDR3 DNA: TGCGCCAGCAGCCAAGAGGGGACCCGCAATCAGCCCCAGCATTTT

D gene: TRBD2
V gene: TRBV10-3
clone size: .
J gene: TRBJ2-3
CDR3 protein: CAISESSGMGTDTQYF
CDR3 DNA: TGTGCCATCAGTGAGTCGAGCGGGATGGGCACAGATACGCAGTATTTT

D gene: .
V gene: TRBV18
clone size: .
J gene: TRBJ1-1
CDR3 protein: CASSPRVNTEAFF
CDR3 DNA: TGTGCCAGCTCACCACGGGTGAACACTGAAGCTTTCTTT

D gene: .
V gene: TRBV27
clone size: once
J gene: TRBJ1-1
CDR3 protein: CASRRPPGVDTEAFF
CDR3 DNA: TGTGCCAGCAGGAGGCCTCCTGGGGTGGACACTGAAGCTTTCTTT

D gene: .
V gene: TRBV27
clone size: .
J gene: TRBJ2-3
CDR3 protein: CASSPMRADTQYF
CDR3 DNA: TGTGCCAGCAGCCCTATGCGGGCAGATACGCAGTATTTT

D gene: TRBD2
V gene: TRBV7-3
clone size: .
J gene: TRBJ2-3
CDR3 protein: CASSLGLAGADTQYF
CDR3 DNA: TGTGCCAGCAGCCTGGGACTAGCGGGGGCGGATACGCAGTATTTT

D gene: .
V gene: TRBV28
clone size: .
J gene: TRBJ1-2
CDR3 protein: CASRWAAGNYGYTF
CDR3 DNA: TGTGCCAGCAGATGGGCAGCCGGGAACTATGGCTACACCTTC

D gene: TRBD1
V gene: TRBV10-3
clone size: .
J gene: TRBJ1-5
CDR3 protein: CAISEGQAVNQPQHF
CDR3 DNA: TGTGCCATCAGTGAGGGACAGGCAGTCAATCAGCCCCAGCATTTT

D gene: TRBD1
V gene: TRBV4-2
clone size: .
J gene: TRBJ1-6
CDR3 protein: CASSQTGDGSPLHF
CDR3 DNA: TGTGCCAGCAGCCAGACAGGGGATGGCTCACCCCTCCACTTT

D gene: TRBD2
V gene: TRBV9
clone size: .
J gene: TRBJ2-1
CDR3 protein: CASSPSRGGLSGRNEQFF
CDR3 DNA: TGTGCCAGCAGCCCCTCACGGGGGGGCCTCTCAGGTAGAAATGAGCAGTTCTTC

D gene: .
V gene: TRBV21-1
clone size: .
J gene: TRBJ2-7
CDR3 protein: CASSIATF
CDR3 DNA: TGTGCCAGCAGCATAGCCACCTTC

D gene: TRBD1
V gene: TRBV15
clone size: .
J gene: TRBJ1-5
CDR3 protein: CATNPGEGANSNQPQHF
CDR3 DNA: TGTGCCACCAACCCGGGGGAGGGGGCGAATAGCAATCAGCCCCAGCATTTT

D gene: .
V gene: TRBV7-2
clone size: .
J gene: TRBJ1-2
CDR3 protein: CASSLDRYGYTF
CDR3 DNA: TGTGCCAGCAGCTTGGACAGATATGGCTACACCTTC

D gene: .
V gene: TRBV21-1
clone size: .
J gene: TRBJ1-1
CDR3 protein: CASSKITMNTEAFF
CDR3 DNA: TGTGCCAGCAGCAAAATCACCATGAACACTGAAGCTTTCTTT

D gene: .
V gene: TRBV4-2
clone size: .
J gene: TRBJ1-1
CDR3 protein: CASSQDVQGGYEAFF
CDR3 DNA: TGTGCCAGCAGCCAAGATGTGCAGGGAGGCTACGAAGCTTTCTTT

D gene: .
V gene: TRBV19
clone size: .
J gene: TRBJ1-5
CDR3 protein: CASSERTDSNQPQHF
CDR3 DNA: TGTGCCAGTAGCGAACGGACGGATAGCAATCAGCCCCAGCATTTT

D gene: .
V gene: TRBV18
clone size: once
J gene: TRBJ2-3
CDR3 protein: CASSPTDSTDTQYF
CDR3 DNA: TGTGCCAGCTCACCTACGGACAGCACAGATACGCAGTATTTT

D gene: .
V gene: TRBV6-1
clone size: .
J gene: TRBJ1-5
CDR3 protein: CASSEEIFRAVQPQHF
CDR3 DNA: TGTGCCAGCAGTGAAGAGATTTTCAGGGCAGTACAGCCCCAGCATTTT

D gene: .
V gene: TRBV18
clone size: .
J gene: TRBJ1-3
CDR3 protein: CASSPSPPGSGNTIYF
CDR3 DNA: TGTGCCAGCTCACCTTCGCCACCGGGCTCTGGAAACACCATATATTTT

D gene: .
V gene: TRBV30
clone size: once
J gene: TRBJ2-1
CDR3 protein: CAWSVPASSYNEQFF
CDR3 DNA: TGTGCCTGGAGTGTTCCCGCCAGCTCCTACAATGAGCAGTTCTTC

D gene: .
V gene: TRBV27
clone size: .
J gene: TRBJ1-1
CDR3 protein: CASSPSAEGTEAFF
CDR3 DNA: TGTGCCAGCAGTCCCTCGGCGGAAGGGACTGAAGCTTTCTTT

D gene: .
V gene: TRBV3-1/TRBV3-2
clone size: .
J gene: TRBJ1-6
CDR3 protein: CASSNPSSPLHF
CDR3 DNA: TGTGCCAGCAGCAACCCGAGCTCACCCCTCCACTTT

D gene: TRBD1
V gene: TRBV2
clone size: .
J gene: TRBJ1-2
CDR3 protein: CASSVGTDGGYTF
CDR3 DNA: TGTGCCAGCAGTGTCGGGACAGATGGCGGCTACACCTTC

D gene: TRBD1
V gene: TRBV6-2/TRBV6-3
clone size: .
J gene: TRBJ1-1
CDR3 protein: CASSYSAGTGGNTEAFF
CDR3 DNA: TGTGCCAGCAGTTACTCTGCCGGTACAGGGGGGAACACTGAAGCTTTCTTT

D gene: TRBD2
V gene: TRBV4-3
clone size: .
J gene: TRBJ2-3
CDR3 protein: CASSQGASGLTDTQYF
CDR3 DNA: TGCGCCAGCAGCCAAGGGGCTAGCGGGCTAACAGATACGCAGTATTTT

D gene: .
V gene: TRBV19
clone size: .
J gene: TRBJ2-3
CDR3 protein: CASSTPYGLLDTQYF
CDR3 DNA: TGTGCCAGTAGTACCCCTTACGGTCTGTTGGATACGCAGTATTTT

D gene: TRBD1
V gene: TRBV6-5
clone size: .
J gene: TRBJ2-2
CDR3 protein: CASSHRGQDTGELFF
CDR3 DNA: TGTGCCAGCTCCCACAGGGGGCAGGACACCGGGGAGCTGTTTTTT

D gene: TRBD1
V gene: TRBV4-3
clone size: .
J gene: TRBJ2-5
CDR3 protein: CASSQDAGGGETQYF
CDR3 DNA: TGCGCCAGCAGCCAAGATGCAGGGGGCGGGGAGACCCAGTACTTC

D gene: .
V gene: TRBV6-5
clone size: .
J gene: TRBJ1-6
CDR3 protein: CASSLGSYNSPLHF
CDR3 DNA: TGTGCCAGCAGTTTGGGCTCCTATAATTCACCCCTCCACTTT

D gene: .
V gene: TRBV15
clone size: .
J gene: TRBJ2-7
CDR3 protein: CATSPVRDPRNLEQYF
CDR3 DNA: TGTGCCACCAGCCCAGTACGAGACCCTAGGAATCTCGAGCAGTACTTC

D gene: .
V gene: TRBV27
clone size: .
J gene: TRBJ1-4
CDR3 protein: CASSNPGHQKLFF
CDR3 DNA: TGTGCCAGCAGTAATCCGGGACACCAAAAACTGTTTTTT

D gene: TRBD1
V gene: TRBV7-2
clone size: .
J gene: TRBJ1-3
CDR3 protein: CASSLVGTGGHRGTIYF
CDR3 DNA: TGTGCCAGCAGCTTAGTCGGGACAGGGGGTCATCGGGGCACCATATATTTT

D gene: .
V gene: TRBV6-6
clone size: .
J gene: TRBJ1-6
CDR3 protein: CASSYGLSSYNSPLHF
CDR3 DNA: TGTGCCAGCAGTTATGGTCTGAGCTCCTATAATTCACCCCTCCACTTT

D gene: TRBD1
V gene: TRBV28
clone size: .
J gene: TRBJ1-5
CDR3 protein: CASSSPGQGAQAQHF
CDR3 DNA: TGTGCCAGCAGTTCCCCGGGACAGGGGGCCCAAGCCCAGCATTTT

D gene: .
V gene: TRBV6-5
clone size: .
J gene: TRBJ1-2
CDR3 protein: CASSPTWGYGYTF
CDR3 DNA: TGTGCCAGCAGTCCTACATGGGGCTATGGCTACACCTTC

D gene: .
V gene: TRBV11-2
clone size: once
J gene: TRBJ1-4
CDR3 protein: CASSPSVLEKLFF
CDR3 DNA: TGTGCCAGCAGCCCGTCTGTTCTTGAAAAACTGTTTTTT

D gene: TRBD2
V gene: TRBV5-4
clone size: .
J gene: TRBJ2-5
CDR3 protein: CASSFGAGRRETQYF
CDR3 DNA: TGTGCCAGCAGCTTTGGGGCCGGGAGGAGAGAGACCCAGTACTTC